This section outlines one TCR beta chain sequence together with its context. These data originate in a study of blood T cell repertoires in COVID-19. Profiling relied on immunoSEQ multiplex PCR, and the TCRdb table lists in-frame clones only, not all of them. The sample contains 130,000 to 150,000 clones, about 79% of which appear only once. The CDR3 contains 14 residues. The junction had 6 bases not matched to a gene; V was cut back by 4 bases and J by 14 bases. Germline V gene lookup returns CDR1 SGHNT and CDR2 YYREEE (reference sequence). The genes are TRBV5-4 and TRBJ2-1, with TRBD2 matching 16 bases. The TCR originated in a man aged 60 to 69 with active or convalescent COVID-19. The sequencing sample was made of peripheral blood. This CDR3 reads CASSVGTSGGDEFF. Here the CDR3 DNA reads TGTGCCAGCAGCGTCGGGACTAGCGGGGGGGATGAGTTCTTC.